Sequencing of this T cell receptor (beta chain) was carried out in a study of T cell repertoires in cytomegalovirus infection. Study-wide background: The authors relied on CMV epitopes, both recently identified HLA-C-restricted and well-studied HLA-B-restricted. Through public TCR beta signatures, both CMV infection and matching HLA type were indicated.

This clonotype was recorded many times. Its antigen is undetermined. General study findings and limits: Identification of carriers of CMV plus the relevant HLA was performed using cumulative public TCR beta family frequency.

Per germline, CDR1 SQVTM and CDR2 ANQGSEA. V shed 5 bases and J 2 bases; nucleotides not matched to a gene: 5. CDR3 length equals 13 residues. TCRdb redid the calling of the reads with MiXCR, one entry per CDR3 protein. The table records roughly 990,000 distinct CDR3 sequences, less than 40% of them present only once. The rearrangement uses TRBV29-1 and TRBJ1-2, with TRBD1 matching over 7 bases. The sample consisted of cultured CD8+ T cells from PBMCs, taken from culture after CMV antigen stimulation. The TCR was taken from a human donor in good health (CMV status not recorded). Some clones in this sample may be carry-over from other donors' samples. The CDR3 DNA reads as TGCAGCGTTTCCGGGACAGTAAACTATGGCTACACCTTC. It yields the protein CSVSGTVNYGYTF.